Listed below are T cell receptor beta chains from one sample, sequenced in a study of CD8+ T cells in alopecia areata. Assay: immunoSEQ multiplex PCR; the TCRdb copy retains only in-frame clones and omits some. The sample includes 150,000 to 200,000 clones, 60% to 75% of them seen just once. This material consisted of CD4+ T cells sorted from blood, taken at week 24, from a patient treated with tofacitinib. Receptor source: a human donor with alopecia areata. Both conserved end residues are part of each CDR3. A D gene is named only where the DNA matches it firmly. Expanded clones are given a class, and other clones once, few, many or no size at all.

size: -; D: -; J: TRBJ2-7; V: TRBV7-3; CDR3: CASSFGHMGEQYF; DNA: TGTGCCAGCAGCTTCGGTCACATGGGGGAGCAGTACTTC
size: few; D: -; J: TRBJ2-1; V: TRBV5-1; CDR3: CASSQGSQGNEQFF; DNA: TGCGCCAGCAGCCAAGGATCGCAGGGGAATGAGCAGTTCTTC
size: -; D: -; J: TRBJ1-3; V: TRBV30; CDR3: CAWTIATNTIYF; DNA: TGTGCCTGGACCATAGCCACAAACACCATATATTTT
size: once; D: -; J: TRBJ2-7; V: TRBV27; CDR3: CASSSTVGQQYF; DNA: TGTGCCAGCAGTTCGACGGTCGGGCAGCAGTACTTC
size: -; D: -; J: TRBJ1-2; V: TRBV2; CDR3: CASSEGGVYGYTF; DNA: TGTGCCAGCAGTGAAGGGGGGGTCTATGGCTACACCTTC
size: once; D: -; J: TRBJ2-2; V: TRBV5-1; CDR3: CASSLAKYIPPTHTGELFF; DNA: TGCGCCAGCAGCCTAGCAAAGTACATACCCCCGACCCACACCGGGGAGCTGTTTTTT
size: -; D: -; J: TRBJ2-5; V: TRBV29-1; CDR3: CSVVGLAETQYF; DNA: TGCAGCGTTGTTGGCCTGGCTGAGACCCAGTACTTC
size: once; D: -; J: TRBJ2-1; V: TRBV9; CDR3: CASRPGRSGEQFF; DNA: TGTGCCAGCAGGCCTGGACGGTCAGGTGAGCAGTTCTTC
size: -; D: -; J: TRBJ1-1; V: TRBV30; CDR3: CAWSLIPGLWNTEAFF; DNA: TGTGCCTGGAGTCTAATCCCAGGGTTGTGGAACACTGAAGCTTTCTTT
size: few; D: -; J: TRBJ2-4; V: TRBV6-1; CDR3: CASSVSVNIQYF; DNA: TGTGCCAGCAGTGTGTCAGTAAACATTCAGTACTTC
size: once; D: TRBD2; J: TRBJ2-5; V: TRBV7-9; CDR3: CASSRTSGVQETQYF; DNA: TGTGCCAGCAGCCGGACTAGCGGGGTCCAAGAGACCCAGTACTTC
size: -; D: -; J: TRBJ2-5; V: TRBV5-6; CDR3: CASSLPGLVSETQYF; DNA: TGTGCCAGCAGCCTGCCCGGGCTAGTGAGCGAGACCCAGTACTTC
size: few; D: TRBD1; J: TRBJ1-3; V: TRBV7-8; CDR3: CASSLAGQLVSGNTIYF; DNA: TGTGCCAGCAGCTTAGCGGGACAGCTAGTCTCTGGAAACACCATATATTTT
size: few; D: -; J: TRBJ2-1; V: TRBV5-4; CDR3: CASSLAGEQFF; DNA: TGTGCCAGCAGCTTGGCCGGGGAGCAGTTCTTC
size: -; D: -; J: TRBJ1-2; V: TRBV29-1; CDR3: CSVVIGRYGYTF; DNA: TGCAGCGTTGTGATAGGGCGCTATGGCTACACCTTC
size: few; D: -; J: TRBJ1-2; V: TRBV30; CDR3: CAWSRQGDYGYTF; DNA: TGTGCCTGGAGCCGACAAGGGGACTATGGCTACACCTTC
size: -; D: -; J: TRBJ2-5; V: TRBV14; CDR3: CASSQGGTQYF; DNA: TGTGCCAGCAGCCAAGGGGGGACCCAGTACTTC
size: -; D: -; J: TRBJ1-4; V: TRBV29-1; CDR3: CSVVAGVGEKLFF; DNA: TGCAGCGTTGTCGCAGGGGTGGGTGAAAAACTGTTTTTT
size: -; D: -; J: TRBJ1-5; V: TRBV7-2; CDR3: CASSSSGINQPQHF; DNA: TGTGCCAGCAGCTCCTCGGGGATCAATCAGCCCCAGCATTTT
size: -; D: -; J: TRBJ2-3; V: TRBV5-1; CDR3: CASTLIGVGTDTQYF; DNA: TGCGCCAGCACCCTAATAGGAGTAGGAACAGATACGCAGTATTTT
size: few; D: -; J: TRBJ1-6; V: TRBV10-3; CDR3: CAISDNSNSPLHF; DNA: TGTGCCATCAGTGACAACAGTAATTCACCCCTCCACTTT
size: -; D: -; J: TRBJ2-3; V: TRBV30; CDR3: CAWSLSVDTQYF; DNA: TGTGCCTGGAGTCTTAGCGTGGATACGCAGTATTTT
size: -; D: TRBD2; J: TRBJ2-3; V: TRBV19; CDR3: CASRTSTQSDTQYF; DNA: TGTGCCAGTCGGACTAGCACACAATCAGATACGCAGTATTTT
size: -; D: TRBD1; J: TRBJ2-2; V: TRBV30; CDR3: CAWRPRTGSATGELFF; DNA: TGTGCCTGGAGACCTCGGACAGGGAGTGCCACCGGGGAGCTGTTTTTT
size: -; D: TRBD1; J: TRBJ2-5; V: TRBV5-1; CDR3: CASSWDRGGETQYF; DNA: TGCGCCAGCAGCTGGGACAGGGGAGGGGAGACCCAGTACTTC
size: -; D: -; J: TRBJ2-3; V: TRBV29-1; CDR3: CSVEGGPTDTQYF; DNA: TGCAGCGTTGAGGGCGGTCCGACAGATACGCAGTATTTT
size: -; D: -; J: TRBJ1-6; V: TRBV10-2; CDR3: CASSVGRSSPLHF; DNA: TGCGCCAGCAGTGTAGGGCGTAGTTCACCCCTCCACTTT
size: -; D: -; J: TRBJ2-3; V: TRBV5-4; CDR3: CASSLGLRSTDTQYF; DNA: TGTGCCAGCAGCTTGGGACTCAGAAGCACAGATACGCAGTATTTT
size: -; D: TRBD1; J: TRBJ1-1; V: TRBV29-1; CDR3: CSVTGSTEAFF; DNA: TGCAGCGTGACAGGGAGCACTGAAGCTTTCTTT
size: many; D: -; J: TRBJ2-7; V: TRBV29-1; CDR3: CSVESGSYEQYF; DNA: TGCAGCGTTGAATCAGGGTCCTACGAGCAGTACTTC
size: -; D: -; J: TRBJ2-7; V: TRBV29-1; CDR3: CSVAGQNMEQYF; DNA: TGCAGCGTTGCTGGGCAGAACATGGAGCAGTACTTC
size: -; D: TRBD1; J: TRBJ2-6; V: TRBV11-2; CDR3: CASSSWYRGSGANVLTF; DNA: TGTGCCAGCAGCTCCTGGTACAGGGGCTCTGGGGCCAACGTCCTGACTTTC
size: once; D: TRBD2; J: TRBJ2-3; V: TRBV11-3; CDR3: CASSLGSRGGQNTQYF; DNA: TGTGCCAGCAGCTTAGGATCGCGGGGGGGCCAAAATACGCAGTATTTC
size: few; D: -; J: TRBJ2-3; V: TRBV7-9; CDR3: CASTPTDTQYF; DNA: TGTGCCAGCACCCCCACAGATACGCAGTATTTT
size: few; D: -; J: TRBJ2-7; V: TRBV29-1; CDR3: CSARGPAYEQYF; DNA: TGCAGCGCCCGAGGGCCCGCCTACGAGCAGTACTTC
size: -; D: TRBD2; J: TRBJ2-5; V: TRBV5-6; CDR3: CASSLTSGRQETQYF; DNA: TGTGCCAGCAGCTTGACTAGCGGGCGTCAAGAGACCCAGTACTTC
size: -; D: TRBD1; J: TRBJ2-6; V: TRBV29-1; CDR3: CSAQTGGNSGANVLTF; DNA: TGCAGCGCCCAGACAGGGGGAAACTCTGGGGCCAACGTCCTGACTTTC
size: -; D: -; J: TRBJ1-1; V: TRBV29-1; CDR3: CSVVSGMAEAFF; DNA: TGCAGCGTTGTATCGGGGATGGCTGAAGCTTTCTTT
size: -; D: -; J: TRBJ1-1; V: TRBV2; CDR3: CASRASLNTEAFF; DNA: TGTGCCAGCAGGGCGTCTTTGAACACTGAAGCTTTCTTT
size: -; D: -; J: TRBJ2-3; V: TRBV30; CDR3: CARTGGASTDTQYF; DNA: TGTGCTCGAACCGGGGGTGCTAGCACAGATACGCAGTATTTT